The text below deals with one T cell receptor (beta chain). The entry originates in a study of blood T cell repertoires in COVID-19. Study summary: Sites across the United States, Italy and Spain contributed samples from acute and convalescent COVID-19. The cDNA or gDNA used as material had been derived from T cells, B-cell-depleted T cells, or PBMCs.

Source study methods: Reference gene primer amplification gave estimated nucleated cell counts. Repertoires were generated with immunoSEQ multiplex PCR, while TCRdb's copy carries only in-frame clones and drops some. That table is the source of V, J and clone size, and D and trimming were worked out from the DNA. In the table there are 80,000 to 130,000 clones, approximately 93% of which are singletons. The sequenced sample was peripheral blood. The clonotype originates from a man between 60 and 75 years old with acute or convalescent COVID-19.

This chain's CDR3 is CSVEPAGVSTDTQYF. In DNA form, the CDR3 reads TGCAGCGTTGAACCAGCGGGGGTAAGCACAGATACGCAGTATTTT. The V call is TRBV29-1, the J call TRBJ2-3; TRBD2 aligns across 8 bases. Germline lookup yields CDR1 SQVTM and CDR2 ANQGSEA. The CDR3 is 15 residues long. V lost 2 bases and J lost 0; bases outside the gene matches: 4.